This passage covers 10 T cell receptor beta chains from one sample sequenced in a study of blood T cell repertoires in COVID-19. Data came from immunoSEQ multiplex PCR; TCRdb stores just in-frame clones and leaves some out. Among some 240,000 clones listed, less than 90% were seen once. The specimen sequenced was peripheral blood. The receptor set was obtained from a woman in her forties who had recovered from COVID-19.

The chain couples TRBV11-2 to TRBJ2-7; TRBD2 matches 7 bases. CDR3 length: 11 amino acids. V shed 4 bases and J 6 bases; nucleotides not matched to a gene: 0. Germline values: CDR1 SGHAT, CDR2 FQNNGV. In nucleotides, the CDR3 is TGTGCCAGCAGCTCTAGCGGCGAGCAGTACTTC. This codes for CASSSSGEQYF.

The sample holds one count of this clone. The chain carries TRBV29-1 and TRBJ1-2; TRBD1 matches 11 bases. Per germline, CDR1 SQVTM and CDR2 ANQGSEA. The CDR3 totals 15 residues. V dropped 1 base and J dropped 3; count of bases not matched to a gene: 4. The DNA for the CDR3 is TGCAGCGTTGAAGGGACAGGGGGCGCTGACTATGGCTACACCTTC. Translating it yields CSVEGTGGADYGYTF.

The chain combines TRBV12-5 with TRBJ1-1; D remains unclear. V dropped 3 bases and J dropped 0 bases, with 5 bases sitting between them. The CDR3 is 13 amino acids. Per the germline V gene, CDR1 is LGHNT and CDR2 is FRNRAP. The CDR3 here is CASGLAMNTEAFF. CDR3 nucleotide sequence: TGTGCTAGTGGTTTAGCGATGAACACTGAAGCTTTCTTT.

The chain employs TRBV28 and TRBJ1-2, with TRBD1 as a possible D gene (5 bases). This CDR3 is built from 13 residues. CDR1 is MDHEN and CDR2 is SYDVKM in the germline V gene. Trimming took 5 bases from V and 7 from J, leaving 14 bases between them. The CDR3: CASSRQSGGGYTF. CDR3 DNA sequence: TGTGCCAGCAGTCGACAGTCCGGGGGTGGCTACACCTTC.

The chain links TRBV15 to TRBJ1-1; tentative D call: TRBD1 (5 bases). Germline loops: CDR1 LNHNV, CDR2 YYDKDF (reference sequence). This CDR3 is built from 13 residues. Trimming shortened V by 0 bases and J by 10 bases, and 12 bases separated the two germline ends. This CDR3 is CATSRDPGRIAFF. CDR3 in DNA: TGTGCCACCAGCAGAGATCCAGGGCGGATAGCTTTCTTT.

The table lists this clone with a few counts. The chain links TRBV6-1 to TRBJ1-6; TRBD1 matches 8 bases. Germline values: CDR1 MNHNS, CDR2 SASEGT. Trimming cost V 0 bases and J 4 bases; bases outside gene matches: 2. This CDR3 contains 16 residues. This chain's CDR3 is CASSEADRVYNSPLHF. CDR3 DNA: TGTGCCAGCAGTGAAGCGGACAGGGTTTATAATTCACCCCTCCACTTT.

This clone was counted only a few times. The gene calls are TRBV10-3 and TRBJ1-1, with D hard to call. V lost 0 bases, J lost 5 bases, and 16 bases lay in between. Germline V CDR1 and CDR2: ENHRY, SYGVKD. The CDR3 is 16 amino acids. For the CDR3, the DNA is TGTGCCATCAGTGAGTCACTCGTAAAATCCGGTACTGAAGCTTTCTTT. Protein product: CAISESLVKSGTEAFF.

The chain employs TRBV24-1 and TRBJ2-7; D might be TRBD1 (6 bases). Trimming shortened V by 0 bases and J by 5 bases, and 25 bases separated the two germline ends. The CDR3 is 19 amino acids. Germline V lookup: CDR1 KGHDR, CDR2 SFDVKD. CDR3 amino acids: CATSDLSTWTEESYDEQYF. CDR3 in DNA: TGTGCCACCAGTGATTTGAGTACCTGGACAGAAGAAAGTTACGACGAGCAGTACTTC.

The chain links TRBV5-6 to TRBJ2-2; 7 positions match TRBD1. There are 14 residues in the CDR3. V was clipped by 0 bases and J by 9 bases; unmatched bases: 5. The germline V gene has CDR1 SGHDT and CDR2 YYEEEE. The CDR3 sequence: CASSLGDSLRELFF. CDR3 nucleotides: TGTGCCAGCAGCTTGGGGGACAGTTTAAGGGAGCTGTTTTTT.

The rearrangement joins TRBV9 to TRBJ2-2, with no clear D. Trimming stripped 1 base from V and 6 bases from J, with 4 bases between. Germline V gives CDR1 SGDLS, CDR2 YYNGEE. The CDR3 is 12 amino acids. CDR3 protein: CASSVPAGELFF. The CDR3 DNA sequence: TGTGCCAGCAGCGTACCCGCCGGGGAGCTGTTTTTT.